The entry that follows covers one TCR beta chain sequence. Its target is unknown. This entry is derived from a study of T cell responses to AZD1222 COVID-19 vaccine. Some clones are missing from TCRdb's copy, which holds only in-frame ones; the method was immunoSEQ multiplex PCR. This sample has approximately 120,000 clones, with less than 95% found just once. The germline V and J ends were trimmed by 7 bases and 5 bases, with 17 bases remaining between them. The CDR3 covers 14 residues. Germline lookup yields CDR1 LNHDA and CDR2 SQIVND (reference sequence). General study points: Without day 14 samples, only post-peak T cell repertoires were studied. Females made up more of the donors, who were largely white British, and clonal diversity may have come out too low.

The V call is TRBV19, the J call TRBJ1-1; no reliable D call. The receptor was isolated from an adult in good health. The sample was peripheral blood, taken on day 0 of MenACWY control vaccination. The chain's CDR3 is CASTNARVWTEAFF. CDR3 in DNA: TGTGCCAGTACTAATGCGCGGGTTTGGACTGAAGCTTTCTTT. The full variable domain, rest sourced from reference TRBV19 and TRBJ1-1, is DGGITQSPKYLFRKEGQNVTLSCEQNLNHDAMYWYRQDPGQGLRLIYYSQIVNDFQKGDIAEGYSVSREKKESFPLTVTSAQKNPTAFYLCASTNARVWTEAFFGQGTRLTVV.